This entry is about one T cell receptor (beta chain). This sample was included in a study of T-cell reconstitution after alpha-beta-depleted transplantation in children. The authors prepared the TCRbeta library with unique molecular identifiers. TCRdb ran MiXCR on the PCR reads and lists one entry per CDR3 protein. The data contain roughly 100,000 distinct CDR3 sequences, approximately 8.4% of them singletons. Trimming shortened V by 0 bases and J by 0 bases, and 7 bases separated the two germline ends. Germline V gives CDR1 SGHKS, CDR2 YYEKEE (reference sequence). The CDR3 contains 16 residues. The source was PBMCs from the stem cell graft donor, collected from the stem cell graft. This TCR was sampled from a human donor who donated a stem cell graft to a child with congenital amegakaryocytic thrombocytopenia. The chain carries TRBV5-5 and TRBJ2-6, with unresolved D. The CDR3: CASSLAVTSGANVLTF. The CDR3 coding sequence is TGTGCCAGCAGCTTGGCGGTGACCTCTGGGGCCAACGTCCTGACTTTC.